These 3 T cell receptor beta chains share one sample of origin, sequenced in a study of T-cell reconstitution after alpha-beta-depleted transplantation in children. Unique molecular identifiers featured in how the TCRbeta library was prepared. TCRdb ran MiXCR on the PCR reads and lists one entry per CDR3 protein. Seen here are approximately 520,000 distinct CDR3 sequences, around a third observed once, and the top ten hold approximately 2.3%. The source was PBMCs from the stem cell graft donor, collected from the stem cell graft. All receptors come from a human donor who donated a stem cell graft to a child with aplastic anemia.

This clonotype showed up just a few times. The rearrangement joins TRBV5-1 to TRBJ2-3, with D possibly matching TRBD2 (6 bases). Germline lookup yields CDR1 SGHRS and CDR2 YFSETQ. V was trimmed by 4 bases and J by 2 bases, leaving 8 bases between them. This CDR3 is 13 amino acids long. CDR3 sequence (DNA): TGCGCCAGCAGCAAGGGACTCACAGATACGCAGTATTTT. This encodes CASSKGLTDTQYF.

This clonotype was detected a few times. This chain uses TRBV6-2 or TRBV6-3 with TRBJ2-4; 9 bases are a match to TRBD1. Germline values: CDR1 MNHEY, CDR2 SVGEGT. V lost 2 bases and J lost 3; bases outside the gene matches: 8. The CDR3 is 17 residues long. The CDR3 DNA is TGTGCCAGCAGTTACCCCATCGACAGGGGGGGCAAAAACATTCAGTACTTC. Its protein is CASSYPIDRGGKNIQYF.

The chain employs TRBV28 and TRBJ2-7; D might be TRBD1 (6 bases). The CDR3 length is 13 residues. The V end lost 10 bases, the J end lost 2 bases, and 15 bases lay between the germline ends. CDR1 MDHEN and CDR2 SYDVKM come from the germline V gene. The CDR3 loop is CATHGTPTYEQYF. The CDR3 DNA sequence: TGTGCCACCCACGGGACACCAACCTACGAGCAGTACTTC.